This T cell receptor beta chain was obtained from a study of glioma-infiltrating T cells. The V and J ends lost 1 base and 5 bases respectively, with 15 bases between them. Germline V CDR1 and CDR2: SGHVS, FNYEAQ. The CDR3 is 15 amino acids. Using RNA template, CDR3s of TCR alpha and beta were amplified with iRepertoire arm-PCR. From the multiplex PCR reads, TCRdb called clonotypes with MiXCR, one entry per CDR3 protein. The data show 15,000 to 20,000 distinct CDR3 sequences, with nearly 60% seen just once and 40% to 50% held by the top ten. In this sample, this clonotype turned up once. Sequenced material: glioma tissue, nonneoplastic brain tissue, or PBMCs (not recorded which). This TCR came from a human donor with low-grade glioma or glioblastoma, undergoing nonglioma brain surgery, or in good health (not recorded which). The genes are TRBV7-6 and TRBJ2-7, with a possible D match to TRBD1 (5 bases). The CDR3 DNA follows: TGTGCCAGCAGCTTAGTGATGGCACAGGCCCACGAGCAGTACTTC. It encodes CASSLVMAQAHEQYF.